The 11 T cell receptor beta chains listed next were all sequenced from one sample in a study of T-cell memory formation after mild COVID-19. TCRdb reprocessed the 5' RACE reads via MiXCR and lists one record per CDR3 protein. The sample gives about 290,000 distinct CDR3 sequences, roughly 15% of which show up once; around 23% is in the top ten. The sequencing sample was made of PBMCs or a T cell subset sorted from them (not recorded which). These receptors originate from a man aged 18 to 30 who had mild COVID-19 (a few samples of this study predate the infection). Cell type and time point are not known.

The chain uses TRBV12-3 or TRBV12-4 and TRBJ1-5; D unresolved. The CDR3 has 14 amino acids. V gave up 4 bases and J gave up 0 bases, with 7 bases separating them. The CDR3 reads CASSSEGSNQPQHF. CDR3 nucleotide sequence: TGTGCCAGCAGTTCCGAAGGTAGCAATCAGCCCCAGCATTTT.

This clonotype was observed a few times. V and J are TRBV20-1 and TRBJ2-5, with D unresolved. Per the germline V gene, CDR1 is DFQATT and CDR2 is SNEGSKA (reference sequence). The germline V and J ends were trimmed by 4 bases and 1 base, with 7 bases remaining between them. The CDR3 extends over 12 amino acids. CDR3 region: CSATQSQETQYF. Written as DNA, the CDR3 is TGCAGTGCTACACAATCCCAAGAGACCCAGTACTTC.

This clonotype was seen more than once but under ten times. The chain employs TRBV4-1 and TRBJ2-1; no definite D call. CDR3 length equals 16 residues. Germline CDR1 MGHRA, CDR2 YSYEKL. The ends were cut back, 3 bases at V and 0 bases at J, with 12 bases in the middle. The CDR3 region has the DNA TGCGCCAGCAGCCAGCCGGACCGGAGCTCCTACAATGAGCAGTTCTTC. It translates to CASSQPDRSSYNEQFF.

There are many counts of this clonotype. As DNA, the CDR3 is TGTGCCAGCGACAGGGCCGGGACAGGGCGCGGGGAGCTGTTTTTT. Its protein product is CASDRAGTGRGELFF. The chain has TRBV6-2 or TRBV6-3 and TRBJ2-2; 9 bases fit TRBD1. The length of the CDR3 is 15 residues. In germline, CDR1 is MNHEY, CDR2 SVGEGT. V lost 8 bases and J lost 7; bases outside the gene matches: 11.

The rearrangement links TRBV6-5 to TRBJ1-2, with a tentative D call TRBD1 (5 bases). The germline V gene encodes CDR1 MNHEY and CDR2 SVGAGI. Trimming took off 7 bases at V and 8 bases at J, with 11 bases between the two ends. The CDR3 loop spans 11 amino acids. The CDR3 bases are TGTGCCAGCACCCAGGGAAAGGGCTACACCTTC. Encoded protein: CASTQGKGYTF.

V is TRBV12-3 or TRBV12-4 and J is TRBJ1-1; possibly TRBD1 for D (5 bases). The CDR3 has 15 residues. Trimming left V 7 bases short and J 0 bases short, with 15 bases between. The CDR3 here is CASTAGGTMNTEAFF. CDR3 sequence (DNA): TGTGCCAGCACCGCTGGGGGGACCATGAACACTGAAGCTTTCTTT.

The table lists this clonotype with a few counts. The rearrangement joins TRBV6-5 to TRBJ2-2; D not certain. This CDR3 contains 12 residues. Trimming pared 0 bases from V and 7 bases from J, leaving 3 bases between. Germline V gene data show CDR1 as MNHEY and CDR2 as SVGAGI. The CDR3 sequence is CASSYSGGELFF. DNA of the CDR3: TGTGCCAGCAGTTACTCGGGCGGGGAGCTGTTTTTT.

Only a few counts were recorded for this clonotype. The rearrangement uses TRBV5-5 and TRBJ2-3; TRBD1 matches at 7 bases. The CDR3 loop spans 16 amino acids. The ends lost 4 bases at V and 0 bases at J; junction bases unmatched: 8. Germline loops: CDR1 SGHKS, CDR2 YYEKEE (reference sequence). CDR3 coding DNA: TGTGCCAGCAGCCAAACAGGGGACCTGAGCACAGATACGCAGTATTTT. It translates to CASSQTGDLSTDTQYF.

This clonotype was counted between two and nine times. The rearrangement links TRBV7-2 to TRBJ2-4; 7 nucleotides align to TRBD2. The CDR3 covers 15 residues. V trimming: 4 bases; J trimming: 8 bases; junction bases outside the gene matches: 11. The germline CDR1 and CDR2 sequences are SGHTA and FQGNSA. This chain's CDR3 is CASSSRASGRDIQYF. CDR3 sequence (DNA): TGTGCCAGCAGCTCGAGAGCTAGCGGCCGGGACATTCAGTACTTC.

The chain has TRBV5-6 and TRBJ1-2, with D perhaps matching TRBD1 (5 bases). The V and J ends lost 0 bases and 4 bases respectively, with 19 bases between them. CDR1 is SGHDT and CDR2 is YYEEEE in the germline V gene. This CDR3 comprises 17 residues. DNA for the CDR3: TGTGCCAGCAGCTTGGCCGACAGACTCTTGTCAATCTATGGCTACACCTTC. It translates to CASSLADRLLSIYGYTF.

On this clonotype itself: This may stem from a read error, because a much larger clone lies one nucleotide away. The gene calls are TRBV7-9 and TRBJ1-1; D perhaps matches TRBD1 (5 bases). This CDR3 comprises 17 residues. Germline V gives CDR1 SEHNR, CDR2 FQNEAQ (reference sequence). V lost 2 bases and J lost 2, with 18 bases in between. CDR3 coding DNA: TGTGCCAGCAGCTTAAGGATGAGTGGGGCAGCTAACACTGAAGCTTTCTTT. It specifies CASSLRMSGAANTEAFF.